This entry lists 12 T cell receptor beta chains sequenced from one sample in a study of T cell repertoires in cytomegalovirus infection. TCRdb re-called the reads with MiXCR, one entry per CDR3 protein. Among more than 150,000 distinct CDR3 sequences, about 21% were seen once, and the ten largest hold around 3.1%. Sample: PBMCs. These receptors came from a human donor in good health (CMV status not recorded). Some clones in this sample may be carry-over from other donors' samples.

This clonotype was counted between two and nine times. The V gene is TRBV29-1, the J gene TRBJ1-4; 11 nucleotides line up with TRBD1. V lost 4 bases to trimming and J lost 8 bases; unmatched junction nucleotides: 3. The CDR3 is 13 amino acids. Germline V lookup: CDR1 SQVTM, CDR2 ANQGSEA. In nucleotides, the CDR3 is TGCAGCGTTGCCGGGACAGGGGGGGAAAAACTGTTTTTT. Amino acids: CSVAGTGGEKLFF.

V usage is TRBV12-3 or TRBV12-4 and J usage is TRBJ1-1; D gene uncertain. Trimming took 4 bases from V and 5 from J, leaving 8 bases between them. This CDR3 has 12 residues. The CDR3 is CASSSGWTEAFF. The CDR3 bases are TGTGCCAGCAGTTCGGGTTGGACTGAAGCTTTCTTT.

In this sample, this clonotype turned up many times. The chain's CDR3 is CASSFDPAWDTQYF. CDR3 in DNA: TGTGCCAGCAGTTTTGACCCCGCATGGGATACGCAGTATTTT. The V call is TRBV12-3 or TRBV12-4, the J call TRBJ2-3; D is unresolved. The CDR3 length is 14 residues. The V and J ends lost 3 bases and 6 bases respectively, with 13 bases between them.

This clonotype showed up many times. The V call is TRBV7-6, the J call TRBJ2-5; tentative D call: TRBD2 (6 bases). Trimming left V 3 bases short and J 5 bases short, with 13 bases between. This CDR3 is 14 amino acids long. The germline V gene has CDR1 SGHVS and CDR2 FNYEAQ. The CDR3 region is CASSFGGDLETQYF. The CDR3 DNA sequence: TGTGCCAGCAGCTTCGGTGGGGACTTGGAGACCCAGTACTTC.

This clonotype was found a few times. The V gene is TRBV12-5, the J gene TRBJ2-7, with 10 bases that match TRBD2. The V segment lost 4 bases and the J segment 2 bases; nucleotides outside the gene matches: 8. The CDR3 sequence is 16 residues long. CDR1 is LGHNT, CDR2 FRNRAP, per germline. CDR3 DNA: TGTGCTAGTGGTTCTCGGACTAGCGGCAGAGCCTACGAGCAGTACTTC. Translated: CASGSRTSGRAYEQYF.

As regards this clonotype: A much larger clonotype is one base distant, so this may be a read error. The J gene is TRBJ1-1, the V gene TRBV7-8; D not certain. Germline-derived CDR1 and CDR2 are SGHVS and FQNEAQ. Between the trimmed V and J ends, which lost 6 bases and 4 bases, there was a span of 12 bases. The CDR3 runs 13 residues. Here the CDR3 reads CASSHERVTEAFF. In DNA form, the CDR3 reads TGTGCCAGCAGTCACGAAAGGGTCACTGAAGCTTTCTTT.

This clonotype was observed a handful of times. The chain recombines TRBV7-4 with TRBJ2-1; 7 bases fit TRBD1. J was trimmed by 2 bases and V by 0 bases; bases with no gene match: 4. Germline V gene sequence: CDR1 SGHVT, CDR2 SQSDAQ. The CDR3 totals 16 residues. As DNA, the CDR3 is TGTGCCAGCAGCTTAGCGGGTGACAGGGCCTACAATGAGCAGTTCTTC. Encoded protein: CASSLAGDRAYNEQFF. Drawing the rest from reference TRBV7-4 and TRBJ2-1, the complete variable domain is GAGVSQSPRYKVAKRGRDVALRCDSISGHVTLYWYRQTLGQGSEVLTYSQSDAQRDKSGRPSGRFSAERPERSVSTLKIQRTEQGDSAVYLCASSLAGDRAYNEQFFGPGTRLTVL.

The chain uses TRBV14 and TRBJ1-2, with 8 nucleotides matching TRBD1. This CDR3 has 20 residues. The V gene's germline CDR1 is SGHDN and CDR2 FVKESK. V shed 2 bases and J 2 bases; nucleotides not matched to a gene: 19. The CDR3 here is CASSQSHLESQDRENYGYTF. The CDR3 region has the DNA TGTGCCAGCAGCCAATCCCACCTCGAGTCCCAGGACAGGGAAAACTATGGCTACACCTTC. The whole variable domain, filled in from reference TRBV14 and TRBJ1-2, reads EAGVTQFPSHSVIEKGQTVTLRCDPISGHDNLYWYRRVMGKEIKFLLHFVKESKQDESGMPNNRFLAERTGGTYSTLKVQPAELEDSGVYFCASSQSHLESQDRENYGYTFGSGTRLTVV.

This clonotype appeared a few times. The chain combines TRBV19 with TRBJ2-7; 9 bases line up with TRBD1. V lost 3 bases and J lost 2; bases outside the gene matches: 11. Germline V gene lookup returns CDR1 LNHDA and CDR2 SQIVND (reference sequence). The CDR3 runs to 17 residues. CDR3 residues: CASSIANRGRWTYEQYF. DNA of the CDR3: TGTGCCAGTAGTATCGCCAACAGGGGGCGGTGGACCTACGAGCAGTACTTC.

This clonotype was seen a few times. The rearrangement joins TRBV28 to TRBJ2-1, with 12 bases matching TRBD2. Germline values: CDR1 MDHEN, CDR2 SYDVKM. V lost 3 bases, J lost 9 bases, and 6 bases stayed unmatched. This CDR3 contains 15 residues. The CDR3 spells CASSLGSSGRGEQFF. CDR3 in DNA: TGTGCCAGCAGTTTGGGGTCTAGCGGGAGGGGTGAGCAGTTCTTC.

This sequence joins TRBV28 and TRBJ2-1; TRBD1 might be the D (6 bases). Trimming took 5 bases from V and 1 from J, leaving 9 bases between them. CDR3 length: 14 amino acids. Germline CDR1 and CDR2: MDHEN and SYDVKM. The CDR3 here is CASSQQGSYNEQFF. In DNA form, the CDR3 reads TGTGCCAGCAGTCAACAGGGTTCCTACAATGAGCAGTTCTTC.

This clonotype was seen at least ten times. The CDR3 reads CASSQVTEAFF. The CDR3 DNA sequence: TGTGCCAGCAGCCAAGTTACTGAAGCTTTCTTT. This chain links TRBV14 with TRBJ1-1, with D hard to call. The V and J ends lost 1 base and 5 bases respectively, with 2 bases between them. The CDR3 sequence is 11 residues long. The germline V gene has CDR1 SGHDN and CDR2 FVKESK.